Listed here are 3 T cell receptor beta chains from one sample, sequenced in a study of T cell responses to AZD1222 COVID-19 vaccine. The method was immunoSEQ multiplex PCR; TCRdb's version includes in-frame clones alone and lacks a portion of them. The data contain fewer than 200,000 clones, approximately 94% of them seen just once; the ten biggest clones take up about 1.5%. This specimen consisted of peripheral blood, obtained 28 days after the second AZD1222 dose. These receptors all come from an adult who received the AZD1222 COVID-19 vaccine.

The chain is built from TRBV6-5 and TRBJ1-2, with 7 bases matching TRBD1. Germline CDR1 MNHEY, CDR2 SVGAGI. The CDR3 has 14 amino acids. The V and J ends lost 5 bases and 12 bases, in that order; junction bases with no gene match: 15. The CDR3 is CASSQPRQRGGHTF. The CDR3 DNA reads as TGTGCCAGCAGTCAACCCAGACAGAGAGGGGGCCACACCTTC.

DNA for the CDR3: TGCAGTGCCCGGAGGGGTCAAACGCAGTATTTT. Translation: CSARRGQTQYF. The rearrangement links TRBV20-1 to TRBJ2-3, with a weak D call TRBD2 (6 bases). Germline CDR1 reads DFQATT; CDR2 reads SNEGSKA (reference sequence). V shed 6 bases and J shed 9 bases, with 13 bases lying between them. This CDR3 region has 11 residues.

The V call is TRBV27, the J call TRBJ2-2; D remains unclear. The CDR3 consists of 15 residues. V was cut by 0 bases and J by 1 base, with 6 bases left in between. The germline CDR1 and CDR2 sequences are MNHEY and SMNVEV (reference sequence). CDR3 in amino acids: CASSLSSMNTGELFF. The CDR3 coding sequence is TGTGCCAGCAGTTTATCAAGTATGAACACCGGGGAGCTGTTTTTT.